These T cell receptor beta chains were read from a single sample in a study of control samples from healthy donors and cancer patients. The table came from immunoSEQ multiplex PCR; TCRdb's copy has only in-frame clones and leaves some out. The data contain 98,000 or so clones, 70% to 80% of them singletons. Sequenced input: blood. These receptors were collected from a woman aged 25-40 years in good health. The CDR3 runs from the conserved cysteine through the conserved F or W. Each record gives: clone size, V gene, D gene, J gene, CDR3 protein. D genes are given only for firm matches. The size entry is marked missing in some rows and otherwise reads once, few, many or a size class.

size: -; V: TRBV6-5; D: TRBD1; J: TRBJ1-6; CDR3: CASRTGAVQGSPLHF
size: -; V: TRBV3-1/TRBV3-2; D: -; J: TRBJ1-4; CDR3: CASSQGGIIATNEKLFF
size: -; V: TRBV6-5; D: TRBD2; J: TRBJ2-1; CDR3: CASRSLAGGPNEQFF
size: -; V: TRBV6-1; D: TRBD2; J: TRBJ2-3; CDR3: CASSEISGGTNTQYF
size: -; V: TRBV7-2; D: -; J: TRBJ2-7; CDR3: CASSLGLSYEQYF
size: -; V: TRBV12-5; D: TRBD1; J: TRBJ1-3; CDR3: CASGLVTGTGTGNTIYF
size: -; V: TRBV24-1; D: -; J: TRBJ1-3; CDR3: CATSDFGNTIYF
size: -; V: TRBV24-1; D: TRBD1; J: TRBJ2-7; CDR3: CATSDARQGFYEQYF
size: -; V: TRBV3-1/TRBV3-2; D: -; J: TRBJ1-2; CDR3: CASSQGLPDYGYTF
size: few; V: TRBV29-1; D: TRBD1; J: TRBJ2-7; CDR3: CSARDSLGQYF
size: -; V: TRBV7-8; D: TRBD1; J: TRBJ2-2; CDR3: CASSPRQGGTGELFF
size: few; V: TRBV19; D: -; J: TRBJ1-6; CDR3: CASSIGRPMNYNSPLHF
size: once; V: TRBV12-3/TRBV12-4; D: -; J: TRBJ1-1; CDR3: CASSLKRGTEAFF
size: -; V: TRBV30; D: TRBD1; J: TRBJ1-2; CDR3: CAWSRPGQNLYGYTF
size: -; V: TRBV5-1; D: -; J: TRBJ2-5; CDR3: CASSFEVQETQYF
size: -; V: TRBV19; D: TRBD1; J: TRBJ2-6; CDR3: CASSPRRQGLGANVLTF
size: -; V: TRBV7-9; D: -; J: TRBJ1-1; CDR3: CASRDSYNTEAFF
size: -; V: TRBV6-2/TRBV6-3; D: -; J: TRBJ1-6; CDR3: CASSYWQEDNSPLHF
size: -; V: TRBV6-2/TRBV6-3; D: -; J: TRBJ2-7; CDR3: CASSRGRGRNYEQYF
size: -; V: TRBV11-1; D: -; J: TRBJ1-1; CDR3: CASSLVGTLNTEAFF
size: few; V: TRBV10-3; D: -; J: TRBJ1-1; CDR3: CAISPQGGRTEAFF
size: -; V: TRBV7-9; D: -; J: TRBJ2-7; CDR3: CASSLGSYEQYF